A single sample is the source of the 31 T cell receptor beta chains below, sequenced in a study of regulatory T cells in long-lasting Graves disease. Construction of TCR beta libraries relied on iRepertoire HTBI primers and on Arm-PCR targeting CDR3 regions. TCRdb passed the multiplex PCR reads through MiXCR, listing each CDR3 protein once. The repertoire has 680,000 or so distinct CDR3 sequences, 16% of them found once; the top ten carry under 20%. This sample's time point: newly diagnosed GD, antithyroid drugs for less than 3 months. PBMC-extracted RNA yielded the TCR library. The same data also contributed to another study, on T cells in Graves' hyperthyroidism and ophthalmopathy.

The sequencing used peripheral blood mononuclear cells (PBMCs), collected at new diagnosis, from a patient treated with antithyroid drugs. These receptors were collected from a young woman with Graves disease.

This clonotype was seen ten or more times. The genes are TRBV20-1 and TRBJ2-3; 9 nucleotides align to TRBD2. Trimming at V came to 0 bases and at J to 10 bases, leaving 11 bases not matched to a gene. Germline V lookup: CDR1 DFQATT, CDR2 SNEGSKA (reference sequence). The CDR3 runs 15 residues. The CDR3 sequence: CSARDRSGSTRAQYF. In DNA form, the CDR3 reads TGCAGTGCTAGAGATCGTAGCGGGAGCACAAGGGCGCAGTATTTT.

In its sample, this clonotype was seen many times. The chain carries TRBV7-2 and TRBJ2-5; D unresolved. Germline V lookup: CDR1 SGHTA, CDR2 FQGNSA. The CDR3 length is 14 residues. V lost 2 bases and J 4 bases, leaving 11 bases between the germline ends. This CDR3 reads CASSLLGWGETQYF. The CDR3 DNA follows: TGTGCCAGCAGCTTACTCGGATGGGGAGAGACCCAGTACTTC.

V is TRBV2 and J is TRBJ2-1; D possibly matches TRBD1 or TRBD2 (5 bases each). The CDR3 totals 15 residues. Germline CDR1 is SNHLY and CDR2 is FYNNEI. Deletions cut 1 base from V and 10 bases from J, with 17 bases between. CDR3 sequence (DNA): TGTGCCAGCAGTGAAGGGGGGACCCCTCTTGCCGAGCAGTTCTTC. It yields the protein CASSEGGTPLAEQFF.

This clonotype has at least ten counts. Written as DNA, the CDR3 is TGCGCCAGCAGCTTGGGGACAGAGTCGAATGAGCAGTTCTTC. Translating it yields CASSLGTESNEQFF. The chain combines TRBV5-1 with TRBJ2-1; possibly TRBD1 for D (6 bases). Germline V gene lookup returns CDR1 SGHRS and CDR2 YFSETQ. The length of the CDR3 is 14 residues. V lost 0 bases and J 7 bases, leaving 11 bases between the germline ends.

The chain combines TRBV10-3 with TRBJ1-6, with D unclear. V was shortened by 10 bases and J by 10 bases, with 14 bases between the two germline ends. CDR1 ENHRY and CDR2 SYGVKD come from the germline V gene. The CDR3 covers 12 residues. The CDR3 sequence: CATAVPGSPLHF. CDR3 coding DNA: TGTGCCACGGCCGTTCCTGGGTCACCCCTCCACTTT.

This clonotype was detected ten times or more. The chain joins TRBV11-2 to TRBJ2-1; tentatively, D is TRBD2 (5 bases). The ends were cut back, 3 bases at V and 2 bases at J, with 11 bases in the middle. CDR1 and CDR2 (germline): SGHAT, FQNNGV. The CDR3 totals 15 residues. The CDR3 loop is CASSFSRAAYNEQFF. In DNA form, the CDR3 reads TGTGCCAGCAGCTTCTCGAGGGCCGCCTACAATGAGCAGTTCTTC.

The sample holds many counts of this clonotype. The chain is built from TRBV2 and TRBJ2-1; 9 bases agree with TRBD1. Germline trimming cut 4 bases from V and 6 bases from J; bases unmatched to any gene: 16. CDR1 SNHLY and CDR2 FYNNEI come from the germline V gene. The CDR3 totals 18 residues. CDR3 nucleotides: TGTGCCAGCAGTGGTCAGGGACAGGGAGCTACCGGCGGCAATGAGCAGTTCTTC. Translation gives CASSGQGQGATGGNEQFF.

The rearrangement uses TRBV20-1 and TRBJ2-4; D possibly uses TRBD1 or TRBD2 (5 bases each). CDR3 length: 16 residues. Per germline, CDR1 DFQATT and CDR2 SNEGSKA (reference sequence). Trimming stripped 5 bases from V and 1 base from J, with 18 bases between. The CDR3 DNA follows: TGCAGTGCTCAGAGGGGTGGTGCAAAGGCCAAAAACATTCAGTACTTC. Residues: CSAQRGGAKAKNIQYF.

This clonotype came up a few times. The chain combines TRBV2 with TRBJ2-3; unclear D gene. V lost 5 bases and J 5 bases, leaving 11 bases between the germline ends. This CDR3 is built from 13 residues. CDR1 SNHLY and CDR2 FYNNEI come from the germline V gene. The CDR3, as DNA: TGTGCCAGCAGTCGTGAGTTGGGAGATACGCAGTATTTT. The encoded protein is CASSRELGDTQYF.

A remark on this clonotype: A much bigger clone sits one base away, suggesting this may be a read error. The genes are TRBV6-1 and TRBJ1-2; TRBD1 aligns across 7 bases. CDR1 MNHNS and CDR2 SASEGT come from the germline V gene. The CDR3 is 15 amino acids. The CDR3 sequence: CAGRDPRTGQYGYTF. The CDR3 DNA reads TGTGCCGGCAGAGATCCTCGGACAGGACAATATGGCTACACCTTC.

This clonotype was recorded once. The chain joins TRBV5-8 to TRBJ1-5; 9 bases line up with TRBD1. The CDR3 spans 13 residues. CDR1 is SGHTS and CDR2 is YDEGEE in the germline V gene. V lost 5 bases, J lost 7 bases, and 4 bases stayed unmatched. CDR3 nucleotides: TGTGCCAGCAGGGGGACAGGGTTACAGCCCCAGCATTTT. It encodes CASRGTGLQPQHF. The variable domain in full, with the rest retrieved from reference TRBV5-8 and TRBJ1-5, is EAGVTQSPTHLIKTRGQQATLRCSPISGHTSVYWYQQALGLGLQFLLWYDEGEERNRGNFPPRFSGRQFPNYSSELNVNALELEDSALYLCASRGTGLQPQHFGDGTRLSIL.

V and J are TRBV20-1 and TRBJ2-1; D may match TRBD1 or TRBD2 (6 bases each). The germline V gene has CDR1 DFQATT and CDR2 SNEGSKA (reference sequence). The CDR3 has 15 residues. The ends were cut back, 0 bases at V and 9 bases at J, with 18 bases in the middle. As DNA, the CDR3 is TGCAGTGCTAGAGACCCCCTCGGGGGCATGGGTGAGCAGTTCTTC. As protein: CSARDPLGGMGEQFF.

This clonotype was seen a handful of times. The chain recombines TRBV19 with TRBJ2-4; D ambiguous. There are 11 residues in the CDR3. The germline CDR1 and CDR2 sequences are LNHDA and SQIVND (reference sequence). V was pared by 3 bases and J by 6 bases, with 3 bases between. DNA of the CDR3: TGTGCCAGTAGTATCGCAAACATTCAGTACTTC. This sequence encodes CASSIANIQYF.

This clonotype was seen ten or more times. The chain uses TRBV28 and TRBJ1-3, with a tentative D call TRBD1 (5 bases). The length of the CDR3 is 14 residues. The V end lost 2 bases, the J end lost 5 bases, and 10 bases lay between the germline ends. CDR1 is MDHEN and CDR2 is SYDVKM in the germline V gene. CDR3 protein: CASSLQGIRNTIYF. CDR3 bases: TGTGCCAGCAGTTTACAGGGAATCCGAAACACCATATATTTT. The whole variable domain, remainder taken from reference TRBV28 and TRBJ1-3, is DVKVTQSSRYLVKRTGEKVFLECVQDMDHENMFWYRQDPGLGLRLIYFSYDVKMKEKGDIPEGYSVSREKKERFSLILESASTNQTSMYLCASSLQGIRNTIYFGEGSWLTVV.

The chain employs TRBV7-2 and TRBJ2-5; unclear D gene. The V end was cut by 6 bases, the J end by 5 bases, with 7 bases between. There are 11 residues in the CDR3. Germline V CDR1 and CDR2: SGHTA, FQGNSA. CDR3 region: CASSALETQYF. CDR3 nucleotides: TGTGCCAGCAGTGCTTTGGAGACCCAGTACTTC.

There are many counts of this clonotype. This chain connects TRBV12-3 or TRBV12-4 to TRBJ1-2; no definite D call. Trimming cost V 4 bases and J 8 bases, with 11 bases left between them. The CDR3 spans 12 residues. The CDR3 region is CASSWVDGGYTF. As DNA, the CDR3 is TGTGCCAGCAGTTGGGTTGACGGAGGCTACACCTTC.

This clonotype has more than one count but fewer than ten. Its ends do not fully match the called genes, so a read error is possible. The J gene is TRBJ2-3, the V gene TRBV6-2 or TRBV6-3; 11 bases agree with TRBD2. CDR1 and CDR2 (germline): MNHEY, SVGEGT. The CDR3 contains 17 residues. CDR3 loop: CANSYSRLAGLPDTQYF. In DNA form, the CDR3 reads TGTGCCAACAGTTATTCGAGACTAGCGGGACTACCAGATACGCAGTATTTT.

The rearrangement links TRBV4-1 to TRBJ1-2; D is perhaps TRBD1 (5 bases). The V gene's germline CDR1 is MGHRA and CDR2 YSYEKL. The ends were cut back, 3 bases at V and 6 bases at J, with 8 bases in the middle. The CDR3 has 12 residues. The CDR3 here is CASSHRRDGYTF. CDR3 coding DNA: TGCGCCAGCAGCCACCGCAGGGATGGCTACACCTTC.

The chain is built from TRBV19 and TRBJ2-2; 13 positions agree with TRBD2. Germline values: CDR1 LNHDA, CDR2 SQIVND (reference sequence). This CDR3 is 17 amino acids long. J was trimmed by 5 bases and V by 2 bases; bases with no gene match: 5. Here the CDR3 reads CASSITSGRAGTGELFF. CDR3 in DNA: TGTGCCAGTAGTATAACTAGCGGGAGGGCCGGTACCGGGGAGCTGTTTTTT.

This clonotype appeared many times. The chain carries TRBV25-1 and TRBJ2-7; 8 bases map to TRBD2. This CDR3 has 15 residues. The junction had 9 bases not matched to a gene; V was cut back by 1 base and J by 7 bases. Germline V gene data show CDR1 as MGHDK and CDR2 as SYGVNS. DNA of the CDR3: TGTGCCAGCAGTGAATCATCGAGCGGGGGCCGGGAGCAGTACTTC. This encodes CASSESSSGGREQYF.

This chain links TRBV6-2 or TRBV6-3 with TRBJ2-3; D may correspond to TRBD1 or TRBD2 (5 bases each). Germline CDR1 and CDR2: MNHEY and SVGEGT. The V end lost 7 bases, the J end lost 4 bases, and 24 bases lay between the germline ends. This CDR3 is built from 17 residues. DNA of the CDR3: TGTGCCAGCAAACCCCTCTCCGGGACCGGGACCTCAGATACGCAGTATTTT. It codes for CASKPLSGTGTSDTQYF.

V and J are TRBV28 and TRBJ2-1, with D maybe TRBD2 (6 bases). Germline CDR1 and CDR2: MDHEN and SYDVKM. CDR3 length: 16 amino acids. Trimming shortened V by 8 bases and J by 0 bases, and 17 bases separated the two germline ends. The CDR3 coding sequence is TGTGCCAGCTTCTCCCGGGGAGGCGGCTCCTACAATGAGCAGTTCTTC. The encoded protein is CASFSRGGGSYNEQFF.

This chain connects TRBV10-3 to TRBJ2-7, with D unresolved. Trimming took off 5 bases at V and 4 bases at J, with 12 bases between the two ends. Germline V gene data show CDR1 as ENHRY and CDR2 as SYGVKD. The CDR3 is made up of 13 amino acids. CDR3 in DNA: TGTGCCATCAGTCAGGACCTGGGGTACGAGCAGTACTTC. Its protein product is CAISQDLGYEQYF.

At least ten counts were recorded for this clonotype. V and J are TRBV10-3 and TRBJ1-2; 11 bases line up with TRBD1. This CDR3 is 13 amino acids long. After removal of 10 bases from V and 8 bases from J, the junction contained 9 bases not matched to a gene. From germline, CDR1 is ENHRY and CDR2 SYGVKD. CDR3 DNA sequence: TGTGCCACCGGGGACAGGGGGTCGGGAGGCTACACCTTC. It translates to CATGDRGSGGYTF.

Many counts were recorded for this clonotype. The chain recombines TRBV6-9 with TRBJ2-7; D is perhaps TRBD2 (6 bases). CDR1 is MNHGY, CDR2 SVAAGI, per germline. This CDR3 has 14 amino acids. With 4 bases removed from V and 0 bases from J, the gap between germline ends came to 10 bases. The CDR3 region is CASSLAGRSYEQYF. CDR3 coding DNA: TGTGCCAGCAGTTTGGCGGGGCGCTCCTACGAGCAGTACTTC.

The chain uses TRBV20-1 and TRBJ2-7, with D unclear. From germline, CDR1 is DFQATT and CDR2 SNEGSKA (reference sequence). Trimming removed 0 bases from V and 0 bases from J, with 6 bases in between. This CDR3 has 13 residues. This CDR3 reads CSARDLDSYEQYF. The CDR3 DNA is TGCAGTGCTAGAGATTTAGACTCCTACGAGCAGTACTTC.

This clonotype was recorded at least ten times. The chain is built from TRBV7-3 and TRBJ2-1, with 9 bases aligning to TRBD2. With V trimmed by 5 bases and J by 9 bases, 14 bases remained unmatched. This CDR3 region has 16 residues. The germline CDR1 and CDR2 sequences are SGHTA and FQGTGA. The CDR3 DNA sequence: TGTGCCAGCAGCCCCAGGGGCGGGGGGGTTTTGGGTGAGCAGTTCTTC. It encodes CASSPRGGGVLGEQFF.

This clonotype was observed once. The chain is built from TRBV5-1 and TRBJ2-1; 9 nucleotides match TRBD1. The J segment lost 1 base and the V segment lost 4 bases, leaving 3 bases of the junction unmatched. The CDR3 has 15 residues. Germline CDR1 reads SGHRS; CDR2 reads YFSETQ. The CDR3 region is CASSRQGVSYNEQFF. The DNA for the CDR3 is TGCGCCAGCAGCCGACAGGGGGTTTCCTACAATGAGCAGTTCTTC.

The V gene is TRBV19, the J gene TRBJ2-1; 10 bases fit TRBD2. The J segment lost 3 bases and the V segment lost 4 bases, leaving 9 bases of the junction unmatched. CDR1 and CDR2 (germline): LNHDA, SQIVND (reference sequence). The CDR3 has 17 residues. The CDR3 sequence: CASSKIGRTSGYNEQFF. CDR3 in DNA: TGTGCCAGTAGTAAAATAGGGCGGACTAGCGGCTACAATGAGCAGTTCTTC.

This chain joins TRBV3-1 and TRBJ2-7; D is unresolved. V was trimmed by 3 bases and J by 1 base, leaving 4 bases between them. This CDR3 spans 12 amino acids. Germline assignment: CDR1 LGHDT and CDR2 YNNKEL (reference sequence). The CDR3 loop is CASSHFSYEQYF. DNA for the CDR3: TGTGCCAGCAGCCATTTTTCCTACGAGCAGTACTTC.

The V call is TRBV24-1, the J call TRBJ1-3, with D possibly TRBD1 on 5 matching bases. CDR1 KGHDR and CDR2 SFDVKD come from the germline V gene. V was clipped by 4 bases and J by 2 bases, with 11 bases between them. This CDR3 comprises 15 residues. The CDR3 region has the DNA TGTGCCACCAGTGAGGAGTGGGGGGCTGGAAACACCATATATTTT. It is translated as CATSEEWGAGNTIYF.